This T cell receptor beta chain is drawn from a study of T cell changes during pregnancy in multiple sclerosis. This clone has more than one count but fewer than ten. Clones were read by immunoSEQ multiplex PCR, and TCRdb kept only the in-frame ones, dropping some. The sample has 50,000 to 75,000 clones, around 92% seen once. The CDR3 contains 14 residues. Trimming pared 7 bases from V and 5 bases from J, leaving 12 bases between. CDR1 is MNHEY and CDR2 is SVGAGI in the germline V gene. The receptor was derived from a female donor in good health, enrolled as a control in a pregnancy study. Sequencing used peripheral blood, obtained in the third trimester of pregnancy. V gene TRBV6-5 combines with J gene TRBJ1-6; TRBD1 is a possible D gene (6 bases). CDR3 nucleotides: TGTGCCAGCAAAGTAACAGGGAATAATTCACCCCTCCACTTT. It yields the protein CASKVTGNNSPLHF.